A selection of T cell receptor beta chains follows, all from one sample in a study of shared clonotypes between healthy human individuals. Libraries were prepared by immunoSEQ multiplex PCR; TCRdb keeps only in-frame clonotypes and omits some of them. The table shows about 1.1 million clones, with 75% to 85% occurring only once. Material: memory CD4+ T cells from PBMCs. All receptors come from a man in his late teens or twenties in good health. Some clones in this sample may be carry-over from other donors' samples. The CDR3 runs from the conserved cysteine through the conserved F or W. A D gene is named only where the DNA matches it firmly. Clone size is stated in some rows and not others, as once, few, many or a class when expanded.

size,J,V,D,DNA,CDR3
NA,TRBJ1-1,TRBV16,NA,TGTGCCAGCAGCCTAACACGAGGAACTGAAGCTTTCTTT,CASSLTRGTEAFF
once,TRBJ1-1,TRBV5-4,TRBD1,TGTGCCAGCAGCCCTACGATTACAGGGGGCGCAGAAGCTTTCTTT,CASSPTITGGAEAFF
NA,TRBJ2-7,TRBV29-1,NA,TGCAGCGTCGCCCTGAGCTTGTCCTACGAGCAGTACTTC,CSVALSLSYEQYF
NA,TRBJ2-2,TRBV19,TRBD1,TGTGCCACCTTACCCTATCCAGGGGGCAGGGACACCGGGGAGCTGTTTTTT,CATLPYPGGRDTGELFF
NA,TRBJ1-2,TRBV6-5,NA,TGTGCCAGCAGGACAGGTTTCTATGGCTACACCTTC,CASRTGFYGYTF
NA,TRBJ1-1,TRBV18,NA,TGTGCCAGCTCACTCGACAGAAATTCATTGAACACTGAAGCTTTCTTT,CASSLDRNSLNTEAFF
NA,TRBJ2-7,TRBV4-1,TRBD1,TGCGCCAGCAGCCCACCTGGGACAGGGAGCTACGAGCAGTACTTC,CASSPPGTGSYEQYF
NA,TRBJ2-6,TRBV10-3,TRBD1,TGTGCCATCAGTGAGTCGACGATGGCAGGGGGCTTTTTTGGGGCCAACGTCCTGACTTTC,CAISESTMAGGFFGANVLTF
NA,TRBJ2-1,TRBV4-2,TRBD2,TGTGCCAGCAGCCAAGGGGGACTAGCGGAACCCTACAATGAGCAGTTCTTC,CASSQGGLAEPYNEQFF
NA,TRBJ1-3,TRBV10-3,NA,TGTGCCATCAGTGGAGGGTCAGGGGGAAACACCATATATTTT,CAISGGSGGNTIYF
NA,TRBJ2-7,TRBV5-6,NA,TGTGCCAGCAGCTTGGAAGCGGGCCCCTACGAGCAGTACTTC,CASSLEAGPYEQYF
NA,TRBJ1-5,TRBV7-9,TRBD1,TGTGCCAGCAGCTCACAGGGGGGAGAGCAGCCCCAGCATTTT,CASSSQGGEQPQHF
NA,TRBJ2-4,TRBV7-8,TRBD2,TGTGCCAGCAGCTCTGGACTAGCGGGAGGGCGAGCCAAAAACATTCAGTACTTC,CASSSGLAGGRAKNIQYF
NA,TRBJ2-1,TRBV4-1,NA,TGCGCCAGCAGCCCGCCTTTTTCCGAGCAGTTCTTC,CASSPPFSEQFF
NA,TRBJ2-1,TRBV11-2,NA,TGTGCCAGCAGCTTAGGAGTAGCCTACAATGAGCAGTTCTTC,CASSLGVAYNEQFF
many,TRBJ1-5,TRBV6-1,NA,TGTGCCAGCAGTGAAGCATGGGGCGCCGGACAGCCCCAGCATTTT,CASSEAWGAGQPQHF
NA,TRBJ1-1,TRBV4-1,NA,TGCGCCAGCAGCCAAGATCTCCGGAGGGCTGGCGCTGAAGCTTTCTTT,CASSQDLRRAGAEAFF
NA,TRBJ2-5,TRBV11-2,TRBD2,TGTGCCAGCAGCTTGACGGGGAGGGTGGGCGAGACCCAGTACTTC,CASSLTGRVGETQYF
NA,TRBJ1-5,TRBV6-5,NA,TGTGCCAGCAGTCCGCGCAGGGACAATCAGCCCCAGCATTTT,CASSPRRDNQPQHF
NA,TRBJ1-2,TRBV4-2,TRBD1,TGTGCCAGCAGCCAAAACAGGGGGCTGGGCTACACCTTC,CASSQNRGLGYTF
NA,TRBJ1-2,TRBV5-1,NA,TGCGCCAGCAGCTTGGGAGGTGGGAACTATGGCTACACCTTC,CASSLGGGNYGYTF
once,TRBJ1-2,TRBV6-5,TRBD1,TGTGCCAGCAGTTACTCGGCAGGGGGCTCTAACTATGGCTACACCTTC,CASSYSAGGSNYGYTF
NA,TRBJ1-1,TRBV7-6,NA,TGTGCCAGCAGCGTCAATATGAACACTGAAGCTTTCTTT,CASSVNMNTEAFF
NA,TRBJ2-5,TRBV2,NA,TGTGCCAGCATGGTGGGGGAGACCCAGTACTTC,CASMVGETQYF
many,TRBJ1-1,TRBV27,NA,TGTGCCAGCAGTTTTTTGGGACAAATGAACACTGAAGCTTTCTTT,CASSFLGQMNTEAFF
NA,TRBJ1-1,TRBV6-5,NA,TGTGCCAGCAGTTACTCGGTGGGGCTTACAAACACTGAAGCTTTCTTT,CASSYSVGLTNTEAFF
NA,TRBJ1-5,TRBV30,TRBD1,TGTGCCTGGGACAGGGTCGGCGATCAGCCCCAGCATTTT,CAWDRVGDQPQHF
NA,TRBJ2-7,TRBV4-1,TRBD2,TGCGCCAGCAGCCAAGGTGGGCTAGCGGGCCCCTACGAGCAGTACTTC,CASSQGGLAGPYEQYF
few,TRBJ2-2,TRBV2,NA,TGTGCCAGCACGCGGCAGGGGAACACCGGGGAGCTGTTTTTT,CASTRQGNTGELFF
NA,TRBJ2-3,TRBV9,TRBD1,TGTGCCAGCAGCCCGGACAGGGGCCGCAGCACAGATACGCAGTATTTT,CASSPDRGRSTDTQYF
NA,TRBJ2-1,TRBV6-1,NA,TGTGCCAGCAGTGCTCGGCGGTTGGGAGACAATGAGCAGTTCTTC,CASSARRLGDNEQFF
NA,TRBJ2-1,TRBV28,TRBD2,TGTGCCAGCAGTTTAAAGCGGGGTTCCTACAATGAGCAGTTCTTC,CASSLKRGSYNEQFF
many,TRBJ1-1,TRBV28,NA,TGTGCCAGCAGTCCATCCCACTTATCAGGCTTGAACACTGAAGCTTTCTTT,CASSPSHLSGLNTEAFF
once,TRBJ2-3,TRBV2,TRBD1,TGTGCCAGCAGTCGACAGGGTGGTAGCACAGATACGCAGTATTTT,CASSRQGGSTDTQYF
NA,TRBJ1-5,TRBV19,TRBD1,TGTGCCAGTAGTAGGGGACAGCCTATAAATCAGCCCCAGCATTTT,CASSRGQPINQPQHF
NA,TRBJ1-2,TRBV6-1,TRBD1,TGTGCCAGCAGTGAAGGGGGGGCACAGGGGGCAATCCGTGGCTACACCTTC,CASSEGGAQGAIRGYTF
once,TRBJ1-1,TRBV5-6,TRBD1,TGTGCCAGCACGGACAGGCGGGGTGGTGAAGCTTTCTTT,CASTDRRGGEAFF
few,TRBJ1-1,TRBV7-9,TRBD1,TGTGCCAGCAGCCTACGACAGGGGATGAACACTGAAGCTTTCTTT,CASSLRQGMNTEAFF
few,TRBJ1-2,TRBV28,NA,TGTGCCAGCAGTTTCCGCCGCTATGGCTACACCTTC,CASSFRRYGYTF
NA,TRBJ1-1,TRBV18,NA,TGTGGCAGCGCGATGAACACTGAAGCTTTCTTT,CGSAMNTEAFF
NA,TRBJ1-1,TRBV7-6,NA,TGTGCCAGCAGCTTACTCGGGGGCGGGAACACTGAAGCTTTCTTT,CASSLLGGGNTEAFF
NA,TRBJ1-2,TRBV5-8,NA,TGTGCCAGCAGCATGGTTTCAGTCGCTAACTATGGCTACACCTTC,CASSMVSVANYGYTF
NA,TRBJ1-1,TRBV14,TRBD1,TGTGCCAGCAGCCTTGGACAGGGCCTAATGAACACTGAAGCTTTCTTT,CASSLGQGLMNTEAFF
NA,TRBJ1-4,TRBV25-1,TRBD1,TGTGCCAGCAGTGCACCAATCAGGGGGCAGAGTGAAAAACTGTTTTTT,CASSAPIRGQSEKLFF
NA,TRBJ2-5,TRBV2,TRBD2,TGTGCCAGCAGTGAAGGACTAGCGGGACGCCAAGAGACCCAGTACTTC,CASSEGLAGRQETQYF
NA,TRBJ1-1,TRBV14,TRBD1,TGTGCCAGCAGCCAGACAGGGTGGGGCACTGAAGCTTTCTTT,CASSQTGWGTEAFF
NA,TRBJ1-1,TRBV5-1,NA,TGCGCCAGCAGCTTTGGGGGGAACAGGGCCGGCACTGAAGCTTTCTTT,CASSFGGNRAGTEAFF
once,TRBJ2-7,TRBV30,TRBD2,TGTGCCTGGAGATTCGGGCTAGCGGATGTCTACGAGCAGTACTTC,CAWRFGLADVYEQYF
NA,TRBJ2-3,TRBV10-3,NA,TGTGCCATCAGTGAGTCCATGGGCTTTTTAGGGACAGATACGCAGTATTTT,CAISESMGFLGTDTQYF
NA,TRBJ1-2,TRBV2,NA,TGTGCCAGCAGTGAAGGCACTAACGGCTACACCTTC,CASSEGTNGYTF
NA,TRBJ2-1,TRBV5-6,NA,TGTGCCAGCAGCTTGGCGTGGGCTGAGCAGTTCTTC,CASSLAWAEQFF
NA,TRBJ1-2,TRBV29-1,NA,TGCAGCGTTGTCTGGGGGGGTGGCTACACCTTC,CSVVWGGGYTF
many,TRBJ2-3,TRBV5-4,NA,TGTGCCAGCAGCCGGGACCGATACACAGATACGCAGTATTTT,CASSRDRYTDTQYF
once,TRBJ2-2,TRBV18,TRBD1,TGTGCCAGCTCACGGTCCGGGACAGGGTCCGGGGAGCTGTTTTTT,CASSRSGTGSGELFF
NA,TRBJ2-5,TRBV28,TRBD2,TGTGCCAGCAATCGCGGGACTAGCGGAAAAGAGACCCAGTACTTC,CASNRGTSGKETQYF